Listed below are T cell receptor beta chains from one sample, sequenced in a study of a mutant IDH1 vaccine in newly diagnosed glioma. Their antigens remain unidentified. Method: immunoSEQ multiplex PCR; TCRdb's copy keeps in-frame clones and lacks some. The sample lists 35,000 to 45,000 clones; roughly four fifths were seen once. This sample comprised PBMCs, obtained from a glioma patient whose treatment included an IDH1 peptide vaccine. The receptor source for this set is a woman aged 50 to 60 with glioma. Each CDR3 is given without its conserved first and last residue.

v_gene	j_gene	len	CDR3aa
TRBV7-9	TRBJ2-7	9	ASSFQGEQY
TRBV4-2	TRBJ2-3	13	ASSQYGQLTDTQY
TRBV6-5	TRBJ2-3	13	ASRGTGTSGGAEY
TRBV7-9	TRBJ2-5	14	ASSTTSGGAKETQY
TRBV10-3	TRBJ2-7	14	AIRGTSGAPPYEQY
TRBV12-5	TRBJ2-1	12	ASGLLDRTNEQF
TRBV18	TRBJ2-4	16	ASSALGAQASAKNIQY
TRBV4-2	TRBJ1-2	12	ASSQDLTNYGYT
TRBV9	TRBJ2-1	14	ASSDSGTGGYNEQF
TRBV5-1	TRBJ2-5	13	ASSLSGGRQETQY
TRBV7-2	TRBJ2-5	14	ASSWGTSGGEETQY
TRBV27	TRBJ1-1	11	ASSLGGASEAF
TRBV10-2	TRBJ1-2	10	ASRKDDYGYT
TRBV28	TRBJ1-5	12	ASSFQSSNQPQH
TRBV19	TRBJ1-5	13	ASSIGGRSNQPQH
TRBV1	TRBJ1-1	14	TSSPRTGDGNTEAF
TRBV5-1	TRBJ1-1	13	ASSLTDNIPTEAF
TRBV19	TRBJ2-2	11	ASSHTSTGELF
TRBV5-1	TRBJ1-1	13	ASSLEEGQNTEAF
TRBV18	TRBJ1-3	14	ASSFSGQSSGNTIY
TRBV5-4	TRBJ1-1	13	ASSLEGLPNTEAF
TRBV11-3	TRBJ1-2	13	ASSIVQGSNYGYT
TRBV12-5	TRBJ1-1	13	ASGLGDRLNTEAF
TRBV5-1	TRBJ1-2	13	ASSFGAGGNYGYT
TRBV5-1	TRBJ2-5	12	ASSLIPAPETQY
TRBV10-3	TRBJ1-1	13	AISESAGLNTEAF